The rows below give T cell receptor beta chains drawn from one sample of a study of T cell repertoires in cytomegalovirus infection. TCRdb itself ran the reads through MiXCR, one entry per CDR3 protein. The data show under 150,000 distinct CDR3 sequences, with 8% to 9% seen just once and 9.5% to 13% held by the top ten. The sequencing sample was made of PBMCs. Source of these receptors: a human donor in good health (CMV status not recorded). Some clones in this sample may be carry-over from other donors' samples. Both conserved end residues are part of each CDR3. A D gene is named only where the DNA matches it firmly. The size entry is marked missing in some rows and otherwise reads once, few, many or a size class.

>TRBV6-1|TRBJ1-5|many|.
CASSEIWDQPQHF
TGTGCCAGCAGTGAAATCTGGGACCAGCCCCAGCATTTT
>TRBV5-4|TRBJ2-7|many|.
CASSTTGPRNEQYF
TGTGCCAGCAGCACGACAGGTCCGCGGAACGAGCAGTACTTC
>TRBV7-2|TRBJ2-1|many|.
CASRVAGQSSYNEQFF
TGTGCCAGCAGGGTCGCGGGACAGAGCTCCTACAATGAGCAGTTCTTC
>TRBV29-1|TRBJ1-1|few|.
CSVHTGGQEAFF
TGCAGCGTCCACACAGGAGGCCAAGAAGCTTTCTTT
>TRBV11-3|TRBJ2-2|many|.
CASSLGAGTGELFF
TGTGCCAGCAGCTTAGGGGCCGGCACCGGGGAGCTGTTTTTT
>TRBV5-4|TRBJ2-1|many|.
CASSLQGLYNEQFF
TGTGCCAGCAGCTTGCAGGGGCTCTACAATGAGCAGTTCTTC
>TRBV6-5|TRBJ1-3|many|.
CASGRQAVSGNTIYF
TGTGCCAGCGGCCGACAGGCCGTCTCTGGAAACACCATATATTTT
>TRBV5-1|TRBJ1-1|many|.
CASSLDLDTEAFF
TGCGCCAGCAGCTTGGATCTGGACACTGAAGCTTTCTTT
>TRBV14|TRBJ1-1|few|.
CASSPKMNTEAFF
TGTGCCAGCAGCCCGAAAATGAACACTGAAGCTTTCTTT
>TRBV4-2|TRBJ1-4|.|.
CASSQNLDEKLFF
TGTGCCAGCAGCCAAAACTTGGATGAAAAACTGTTTTTT
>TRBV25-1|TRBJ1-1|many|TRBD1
CASSPLRQGKNTEAFF
TGTGCCAGCAGTCCCCTAAGACAGGGCAAGAACACTGAAGCTTTCTTT
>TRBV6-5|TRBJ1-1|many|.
CASSYLQNTEAFF
TGTGCCAGCAGTTACCTCCAAAACACTGAAGCTTTCTTT
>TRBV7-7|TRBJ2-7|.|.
CASSDSAGEQYF
TGTGCCAGCAGCGATAGTGCGGGTGAGCAGTACTTC
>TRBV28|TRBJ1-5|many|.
CASSLKGFSQPQHF
TGTGCCAGCAGTTTAAAGGGTTTTTCGCAGCCCCAGCATTTT
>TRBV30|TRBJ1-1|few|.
CAHLGRENTEAFF
TGTGCCCACCTGGGACGGGAGAACACTGAAGCTTTCTTT
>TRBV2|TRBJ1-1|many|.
CASREIRNTEAFF
TGTGCCAGCAGAGAGATAAGGAACACTGAAGCTTTCTTT
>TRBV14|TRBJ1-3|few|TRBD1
CASSLKPPGQGFPKTSGNTIYF
TGTGCCAGCAGCCTTAAACCTCCGGGACAGGGTTTTCCGAAAACCTCTGGAAACACCATATATTTT
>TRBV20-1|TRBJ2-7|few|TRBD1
CSARDGWDSSYEQYF
TGCAGTGCTAGAGATGGCTGGGACAGCTCCTACGAGCAGTACTTC
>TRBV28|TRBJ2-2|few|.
CASSVPGSTGELFF
TGTGCCAGCAGTGTACCGGGGAGCACCGGGGAGCTGTTTTTT
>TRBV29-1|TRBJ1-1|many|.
CSVQRRGTDGLNTEAFF
TGCAGCGTCCAAAGAAGGGGAACGGACGGTCTGAACACTGAAGCTTTCTTT